These 6 T cell receptor beta chains were all obtained from the same sample, sequenced in a study of shared clonotypes between healthy human individuals. The naive CD8 population came from CD45RO-negative cells selected for CCR7, without terminally differentiated effector memory CD45RA+ cells. Assay used: immunoSEQ multiplex PCR; TCRdb lists only in-frame clones, some missing. The repertoire consists of millions of clones, with approximately 95% occurring once and the leading ten covering 1.1%. The sequencing sample was made of naive CD8+ T cells sorted from blood. These receptors all come from a man younger than 35 in good health.

The chain employs TRBV19 and TRBJ1-4; D is undetermined. Germline-derived CDR1 and CDR2 are LNHDA and SQIVND (reference sequence). The CDR3 extends over 14 amino acids. V was trimmed by 3 bases and J by 5 bases, leaving 10 bases between them. In DNA form, the CDR3 reads TGTGCCAGTAGTATCGGAGGCCTCAATGAAAAACTGTTTTTT. It translates to CASSIGGLNEKLFF. Supplemented by reference TRBV19 and TRBJ1-4, the full variable domain reads DGGITQSPKYLFRKEGQNVTLSCEQNLNHDAMYWYRQDPGQGLRLIYYSQIVNDFQKGDIAEGYSVSREKKESFPLTVTSAQKNPTAFYLCASSIGGLNEKLFFGSGTQLSVL.

Comment on this clone: The final CDR3 position lacks the conserved phenylalanine or tryptophan, pointing to a likely read error. It is unclear where the CDR3 begins or ends on the DNA, so no DNA is shown, and the CDR3 is as TCRdb lists it. The chain carries TRBV6-6 and TRBJ2-3. Germline CDR1 and CDR2: MNHNY and SVGAGI (reference sequence). The CDR3 sequence runs 10 residues, both termini included. The CDR3 spells CASSHQLGIS.

The chain carries TRBV9 and TRBJ1-1; D unclear. In germline, CDR1 is SGDLS, CDR2 YYNGEE. Trimming removed 2 bases at V and 4 bases at J, with 12 bases between. The CDR3 has 14 residues. The CDR3 DNA reads TGTGCCAGCAGCGTCGCCGCAGAGGGCACTGAAGCTTTCTTT. The encoded protein is CASSVAAEGTEAFF.

DNA for the CDR3: TGCGCCAGCAGCATATCCCCCCGAGGGGGCGCAGATGCCAATGGCTACACCTTC. It yields the protein CASSISPRGGADANGYTF. V usage is TRBV5-1 and J usage is TRBJ1-2, with 7 bases matching TRBD1. The CDR3 has 18 residues. Trimming cost V 4 bases and J 6 bases; bases outside gene matches: 21. Germline lookup yields CDR1 SGHRS and CDR2 YFSETQ.

This clone has just a few counts. V and J are TRBV5-1 and TRBJ1-6; D is uncertain. V was trimmed by 2 bases and J by 0 bases, leaving 9 bases between them. This CDR3 comprises 16 residues. Germline lookup yields CDR1 SGHRS and CDR2 YFSETQ. CDR3 loop: CASSFGGSSYNSPLHF. The CDR3 nucleotides are TGCGCCAGCAGCTTCGGAGGAAGCTCCTATAATTCACCCCTCCACTTT.

The chain couples TRBV14 to TRBJ2-7; TRBD2 aligns across 9 bases. V shed 4 bases, J shed 5 bases, and the junction held 9 bases outside the gene matches. The CDR3 is made up of 15 amino acids. Germline CDR1 reads SGHDN; CDR2 reads FVKESK. In DNA form, the CDR3 reads TGTGCCAGCAGCCCCCCGCCTAGCGGGATCAACGAGCAGTACTTC. This encodes CASSPPPSGINEQYF.